These 16 T cell receptor beta chains originate from one sample sequenced in a study of blood T cell repertoires in COVID-19. Clones were sequenced by immunoSEQ multiplex PCR, and TCRdb holds only the in-frame ones, with some missing. The profile covers about 160,000 clones, with approximately 88% appearing a single time and 9.1% taken by the ten largest. The sample taken for sequencing was peripheral blood. These receptors all come from a woman of 80 years or more with active or convalescent COVID-19.

This clone has more than one count but fewer than ten. The rearrangement links TRBV7-2 to TRBJ1-2, with 10 bases identical to TRBD1. CDR3 length: 15 amino acids. With 0 bases clipped from V and 8 bases from J, the junction kept 6 bases outside the gene matches. Germline CDR1 reads SGHTA; CDR2 reads FQGNSA. CDR3 bases: TGTGCCAGCAGCTTAGCGACAGGGGGCGACCGGGGCTACACCTTC. This sequence encodes CASSLATGGDRGYTF.

V and J are TRBV5-6 and TRBJ1-1; 12 bases align to TRBD1. Trimming cost V 7 bases and J 4 bases; bases outside gene matches: 14. Germline CDR1 and CDR2: SGHDT and YYEEEE. The CDR3 is 17 amino acids. The CDR3 here is CASRPGTGGAWGTEAFF. CDR3 sequence (DNA): TGTGCCAGCCGCCCCGGGACAGGGGGCGCCTGGGGCACTGAAGCTTTCTTT.

CDR3 loop: CASSSLGGATNEKLFF. The CDR3 bases are TGTGCCAGCAGTTCCCTAGGAGGTGCAACTAATGAAAAACTGTTTTTT. V and J are TRBV6-2 or TRBV6-3 and TRBJ1-4; no clear D. The CDR3 spans 16 residues. V gave up 4 bases and J gave up 0 bases, with 12 bases separating them. Germline V lookup: CDR1 MNHEY, CDR2 SVGEGT.

The V call is TRBV5-1, the J call TRBJ2-2; 7 bases line up with TRBD1. The junction had 10 bases not matched to a gene; V was cut back by 2 bases and J by 6 bases. The germline V gene has CDR1 SGHRS and CDR2 YFSETQ. The CDR3 runs 16 residues. In nucleotides, the CDR3 is TGCGCCAGCAGCTTACGGACAGGAGTGGGTGCCGGGGAGCTGTTTTTT. It translates to CASSLRTGVGAGELFF.

The J gene is TRBJ1-5, the V gene TRBV6-2 or TRBV6-3; possibly TRBD1 for D (6 bases). This CDR3 is built from 15 residues. V lost 6 bases to trimming and J lost 0 bases, with 12 bases between them. The germline gives CDR1 MNHEY, CDR2 SVGEGT. The CDR3 is CASSQDSYSNQPQHF. The CDR3 region has the DNA TGTGCCAGCAGCCAGGACAGTTATAGCAATCAGCCCCAGCATTTT.

The genes are TRBV2 and TRBJ2-1, with a weak D call TRBD1 (6 bases). Trimming shortened V by 4 bases and J by 7 bases, and 11 bases separated the two germline ends. This CDR3 is 13 amino acids long. Germline CDR1 reads SNHLY; CDR2 reads FYNNEI. The CDR3 DNA is TGTGCCAGCAGTGCCGGGACATTGAATGAGCAGTTCTTC. Encoded protein: CASSAGTLNEQFF.

The table lists this clone with a few counts. The chain is built from TRBV12-3 or TRBV12-4 and TRBJ1-2; 7 bases align to TRBD1. This CDR3 spans 13 amino acids. The ends lost 6 bases at V and 4 bases at J; junction bases unmatched: 5. The CDR3 sequence is CASSQQGSYGYTF. CDR3 bases: TGTGCCAGCAGCCAACAGGGGAGCTATGGCTACACCTTC.

This chain links TRBV5-1 with TRBJ1-1; TRBD1 matches 7 bases. Germline CDR1 reads SGHRS; CDR2 reads YFSETQ. The CDR3 covers 16 residues. Trimming took 4 bases from V and 4 from J; bases not matched to a gene: 13. The CDR3 bases are TGCGCCAGCAGCCTCCGGACAGGCCTAATCGGCACTGAAGCTTTCTTT. Its translation is CASSLRTGLIGTEAFF.

The rearrangement uses TRBV7-2 and TRBJ1-1; 8 nucleotides align to TRBD1. There are 17 residues in the CDR3. Germline V lookup: CDR1 SGHTA, CDR2 FQGNSA. The V and J ends lost 5 bases and 0 bases, in that order; junction bases with no gene match: 11. The CDR3 loop reads CASSTRQGLSMNTEAFF. In DNA, the CDR3 is TGTGCCAGCAGCACCCGACAGGGGCTATCAATGAACACTGAAGCTTTCTTT.

The chain uses TRBV5-1 and TRBJ1-3; a possible D gene is TRBD1 (5 bases). The CDR3 runs to 17 residues. Germline CDR1 is SGHRS and CDR2 is YFSETQ. V lost 0 bases to trimming and J lost 4 bases, with 17 bases between them. The CDR3 coding sequence is TGCGCCAGCAGCTTGGCCGGCGGTAGGGGTTCGGGAAACACCATATATTTT. This translates into CASSLAGGRGSGNTIYF.

This chain connects TRBV6-5 to TRBJ1-4; the D is unclear. The ends were cut back, 0 bases at V and 3 bases at J, with 8 bases in the middle. Germline V lookup: CDR1 MNHEY, CDR2 SVGAGI. CDR3 length: 15 residues. CDR3 sequence: CASSYSEQSNEKLFF. The CDR3 DNA is TGTGCCAGCAGTTACTCGGAACAGTCTAATGAAAAACTGTTTTTT.

The genes are TRBV5-1 and TRBJ2-3; D is uncertain. V was trimmed by 6 bases and J by 6 bases, leaving 14 bases between them. The CDR3 consists of 13 residues. Germline CDR1 is SGHRS and CDR2 is YFSETQ. CDR3 residues: CASTDTLRDTQYF. DNA for the CDR3: TGCGCCAGCACCGACACCCTCAGGGATACGCAGTATTTT.

This chain joins TRBV5-1 and TRBJ1-2, with D possibly being TRBD1 (6 bases). Germline V gene data show CDR1 as SGHRS and CDR2 as YFSETQ. The CDR3 consists of 15 residues. Deletions cut 4 bases from V and 0 bases from J, with 13 bases between. The CDR3 loop reads CASSQGSVANYGYTF. The CDR3 DNA reads TGCGCCAGCAGCCAGGGGAGCGTAGCTAACTATGGCTACACCTTC.

CDR3: CATSRGQTSTDTQYF. The CDR3 DNA sequence: TGTGCCACCAGCAGAGGACAGACTAGCACAGATACGCAGTATTTT. J is TRBJ2-3 and V is TRBV15, with a weak D call TRBD1 (5 bases). V lost 1 base, J lost 0 bases, and 8 bases lay in between. From germline, CDR1 is LNHNV and CDR2 YYDKDF (reference sequence). The CDR3 is 15 amino acids.

V and J are TRBV6-2 or TRBV6-3 and TRBJ1-3; D possibly corresponds to TRBD1 (6 bases). CDR1 and CDR2 (germline): MNHEY, SVGEGT. CDR3 length equals 16 residues. The germline V and J ends were trimmed by 3 bases and 3 bases, with 15 bases remaining between them. In nucleotides, the CDR3 is TGTGCCAGCAGTTATTCCGGGACAACTATTGGAAACACCATATATTTT. This gives the protein CASSYSGTTIGNTIYF.

CDR3 nucleotide sequence: TGTGCCAGCAGACCCGACAGGGACCAAGAGACCCAGTACTTC. This encodes CASRPDRDQETQYF. V usage is TRBV27 and J usage is TRBJ2-5; 7 nucleotides align to TRBD1. The CDR3 spans 14 residues. With 6 bases clipped from V and 0 bases from J, the junction kept 4 bases outside the gene matches. Germline-derived CDR1 and CDR2 are MNHEY and SMNVEV (reference sequence).